This TCR beta chain was identified during a study of T cells after yellow fever vaccination. Study results and limitations: There was a possibility that FACS-sorted repertoires contained abundant clonotypes contaminating from the bulk population.

A remark on this clonotype: What it recognizes is unknown.

TCRdb re-called the 5' RACE reads through MiXCR, storing one row per CDR3 protein. The data show 400,000 or so distinct CDR3 sequences, 11% seen once. Trimming took off 0 bases at V and 1 base at J, with 10 bases between the two ends. CDR3 size: 15 residues. Germline CDR1 is SGDLS and CDR2 is YYNGEE. The sequence was obtained from a man younger than 30 who received the YFV17D yellow fever vaccine. The chain recombines TRBV9 with TRBJ1-1; D is possibly TRBD1 (6 bases). Material: PBMCs, obtained on the day of the first yellow fever vaccination. CDR3 amino acids: CASSVDHRANTEAFF. In DNA form, the CDR3 reads TGTGCCAGCAGCGTAGATCACAGGGCGAACACTGAAGCTTTCTTT.